This T cell receptor (beta chain) was sequenced in a study of regulatory T cells in long-lasting Graves disease. To make TCR beta libraries, researchers used iRepertoire HTBI primers and Arm-PCR of CDR3 regions. In the original workflow: From all samples, identification returned approximately 13 TRBJ and approximately 63 TRBV segments. TCRdb used MiXCR to reprocess the multiplex PCR reads, holding one entry per CDR3 protein. These V and J calls derive from TCRdb rather than the authors' analysis. In the table there are 320,000 or so distinct CDR3 sequences, about a sixth of which are singletons. Described time point: newly diagnosed GD, antithyroid drugs for less than 3 months. There was RNA extracted from PBMCs, and the TCR library was made from it. This CDR3 spans 15 amino acids. Germline V gene lookup returns CDR1 MDHEN and CDR2 SYDVKM. V lost 5 bases and J lost 4; bases outside the gene matches: 8.

This clonotype was found many times. The source was peripheral blood mononuclear cells (PBMCs), collected at new diagnosis, from a patient treated with antithyroid drugs. V gene TRBV28 combines with J gene TRBJ2-1, with 7 bases that match TRBD1. The clonotype was recovered from a female donor with Graves disease. Here the CDR3 DNA reads TGTGCCAGCAGTGCCCGTTCGGGACAGTACAATGAGCAGTTCTTC. It is translated as CASSARSGQYNEQFF.